Detailed here is one T cell receptor beta chain. Other DNA sequences in this specimen translate into the identical CDR3. The CDR3 consists of 13 residues. V lost 0 bases, J lost 5 bases, and 7 bases lay in between. CDR1 SGHAT and CDR2 FQNNGV come from the germline V gene. This sample is drawn from a study of blood T cell repertoires in COVID-19. Overall study context: Sample material is recorded as cDNA or gDNA derived from T cells, B-cell-depleted T cells, or PBMCs.

Method: immunoSEQ multiplex PCR; TCRdb's copy keeps in-frame clones and lacks some. Found here are roughly 250,000 clones, about 88% of them singletons; the top ten hold about 0.99%. Sequencing used peripheral blood. This chain joins TRBV11-2 and TRBJ2-5, with a weak D call TRBD1 (5 bases). This TCR derives from a middle-aged woman who had recovered from COVID-19. The CDR3 sequence is CASSLDPGETQYF. CDR3 nucleotide sequence: TGTGCCAGCAGCTTAGATCCAGGGGAGACCCAGTACTTC.